This TCR beta chain was observed in a study of T cells of healthy individuals. Germline V gene data show CDR1 as SEHNR and CDR2 as FQNEAQ (reference sequence). The CDR3 contains 14 residues. The trim removed 6 bases at V and 9 bases at J, leaving 12 bases unmatched. TCRdb re-called the 5' RACE reads through MiXCR, storing one row per CDR3 protein. The table lists about 96,000 distinct CDR3 sequences, roughly a sixth of them singletons. This clonotype came up a few times. The V and J genes are TRBV7-9 and TRBJ1-1; 8 nucleotides agree with TRBD1. The receptor was isolated from a human donor in good health. In DNA, the CDR3 is TGTGCCAGCAGTTGGGGGGACAGGTCGGCCCAAGCTTTCTTT. It translates to CASSWGDRSAQAFF.